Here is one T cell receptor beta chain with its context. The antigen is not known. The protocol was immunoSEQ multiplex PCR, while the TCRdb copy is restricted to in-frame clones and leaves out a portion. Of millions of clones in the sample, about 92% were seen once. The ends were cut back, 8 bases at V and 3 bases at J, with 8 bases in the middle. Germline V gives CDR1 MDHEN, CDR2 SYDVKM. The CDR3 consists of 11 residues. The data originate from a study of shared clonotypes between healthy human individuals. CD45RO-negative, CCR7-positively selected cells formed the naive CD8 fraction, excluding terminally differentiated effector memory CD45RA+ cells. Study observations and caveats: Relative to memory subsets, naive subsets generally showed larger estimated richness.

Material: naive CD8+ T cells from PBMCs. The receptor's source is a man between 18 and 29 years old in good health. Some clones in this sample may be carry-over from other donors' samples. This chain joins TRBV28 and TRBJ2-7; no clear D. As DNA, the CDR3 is TGTGCCAGCCAGGCCTACTACGAGCAGTACTTC. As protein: CASQAYYEQYF.